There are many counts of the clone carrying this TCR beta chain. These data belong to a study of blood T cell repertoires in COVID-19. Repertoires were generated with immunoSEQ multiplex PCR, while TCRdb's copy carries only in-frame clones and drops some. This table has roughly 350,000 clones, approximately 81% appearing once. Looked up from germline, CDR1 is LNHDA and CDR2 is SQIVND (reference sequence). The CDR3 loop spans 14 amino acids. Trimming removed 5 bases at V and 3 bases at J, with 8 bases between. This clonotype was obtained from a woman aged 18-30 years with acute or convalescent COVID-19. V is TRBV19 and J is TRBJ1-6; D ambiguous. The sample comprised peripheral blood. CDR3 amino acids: CASSVPFYNSPLHF. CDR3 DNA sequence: TGTGCCAGTAGTGTTCCGTTCTATAATTCACCCCTCCACTTT.